The sequence of this T cell receptor (beta chain) was determined in a study of PD-1 blockade in mismatch repair-deficient tumors. Study-wide context: Patients had fewer than 15 mismatch repair-deficient cancer types and were previously treated and progressing. Findings and caveats of the study: Tumor-resident clones, often absent from pretreatment blood, expanded after pembrolizumab and then contracted.

About this clone: What it binds is not known.

TCRdb keeps only in-frame clones here, not all; method: immunoSEQ multiplex PCR. Of around 50,000 clones detected, roughly 82% appear once; the ten largest clones hold roughly 3.5%. Every patient had mismatch repair deficiency by PCR or immunohistochemistry. The germline V and J ends were trimmed by 4 bases and 3 bases, with 11 bases remaining between them. Germline V gene lookup returns CDR1 SGHDT and CDR2 YYEEEE. The CDR3 loop spans 14 amino acids. The genes are TRBV5-6 and TRBJ1-5; D is undetermined. This receptor was obtained from an adult with mismatch repair-deficient cancer. The sample was PBMCs, taken before pembrolizumab treatment. CDR3 protein: CASSTITNNQPQHF. DNA for the CDR3: TGTGCCAGCAGCACTATCACAAACAATCAGCCCCAGCATTTT.